The 8 T cell receptor beta chains below come from one sample, sequenced in a study of T cells after yellow fever vaccination. TCRdb fed the 5' RACE reads into MiXCR, producing one record per CDR3 protein. The profile shows approximately 340,000 distinct CDR3 sequences, about 9.5% of them singletons. Here the sequenced sample was PBMCs, taken on the day of the first yellow fever vaccination. These receptors were collected from a man between 18 and 35 years old who received the YFV17D yellow fever vaccine.

This clonotype showed up just a few times. This sequence joins TRBV25-1 and TRBJ2-2; no firm D call. Germline values: CDR1 MGHDK, CDR2 SYGVNS. The V and J ends lost 7 bases and 7 bases respectively, with 4 bases between them. This CDR3 has 10 amino acids. The CDR3, as DNA: TGTGCCAGCACGGGCGGGGAGCTGTTTTTT. Its translation is CASTGGELFF.

The chain recombines TRBV7-6 with TRBJ2-5, with D possibly being TRBD1 or TRBD2 (5 bases each). CDR3 length: 14 amino acids. The germline V and J ends were trimmed by 5 bases and 0 bases, with 10 bases remaining between them. Germline lookup yields CDR1 SGHVS and CDR2 FNYEAQ. For the CDR3, the DNA is TGTGCCAGCAGCCGCCGGGACGACCAAGAGACCCAGTACTTC. This gives the protein CASSRRDDQETQYF.

This sequence joins TRBV20-1 and TRBJ1-6; 10 bases are a match to TRBD1. The CDR3 length is 15 residues. Germline V gives CDR1 DFQATT, CDR2 SNEGSKA (reference sequence). The trim removed 5 bases at V and 8 bases at J, leaving 9 bases unmatched. The CDR3 is CSAPRQGAPDSPLHF. CDR3 sequence (DNA): TGCAGTGCTCCACGACAGGGGGCGCCGGATTCACCCCTCCACTTT.

This clonotype was counted only a few times. The chain recombines TRBV7-9 with TRBJ2-5; D could derive from TRBD1 or TRBD2 (5 bases each). The CDR3 has 15 amino acids. CDR1 SEHNR and CDR2 FQNEAQ come from the germline V gene (reference sequence). The V end was cut by 2 bases, the J end by 5 bases, with 15 bases between. The chain's CDR3 is CASSLLLGVGETQYF. For the CDR3, the DNA is TGTGCCAGCAGCTTACTGTTGGGGGTTGGGGAGACCCAGTACTTC.

The genes are TRBV4-1 and TRBJ2-5; D perhaps matches TRBD2 (6 bases). CDR1 MGHRA and CDR2 YSYEKL come from the germline V gene. V was clipped by 1 base and J by 9 bases, with 15 bases between them. CDR3 length equals 14 residues. The CDR3 sequence: CASSQGRGLRAQYF. Here the CDR3 DNA reads TGCGCCAGCAGCCAAGGGCGGGGCCTGAGGGCCCAGTACTTC.

This clonotype was recorded a few times. The chain employs TRBV3-1 and TRBJ2-3; D is tentatively TRBD1 or TRBD2 (5 bases each). The germline V gene has CDR1 LGHDT and CDR2 YNNKEL (reference sequence). Trimming took off 3 bases at V and 4 bases at J, with 17 bases between the two ends. This CDR3 spans 16 amino acids. The CDR3 bases are TGTGCCAGCAGCCAGGTCGCCGACTGGGGGTCAGATACGCAGTATTTT. Protein sequence: CASSQVADWGSDTQYF.

The table lists this clonotype with many counts. The CDR3 loop is CATSTGFGFGQYV. The CDR3 nucleotides are TGTGCCACCAGTACAGGTTTTGGTTTCGGGCAGTACGTC. V and J are TRBV15 and TRBJ2-7; possible D gene TRBD1, 5 bases. V was pared by 6 bases and J by 9 bases, with 18 bases between. The CDR3 is made up of 13 amino acids. Germline assignment: CDR1 LNHNV and CDR2 YYDKDF (reference sequence).

Many counts were recorded for this clonotype. The chain couples TRBV12-3 or TRBV12-4 to TRBJ1-1; 7 bases fit TRBD1. This CDR3 spans 13 amino acids. V lost 5 bases to trimming and J lost 4 bases; unmatched junction nucleotides: 4. The CDR3 region is CASSATGTTEAFF. For the CDR3, the DNA is TGTGCCAGCAGTGCGACAGGGACCACTGAAGCTTTCTTT.